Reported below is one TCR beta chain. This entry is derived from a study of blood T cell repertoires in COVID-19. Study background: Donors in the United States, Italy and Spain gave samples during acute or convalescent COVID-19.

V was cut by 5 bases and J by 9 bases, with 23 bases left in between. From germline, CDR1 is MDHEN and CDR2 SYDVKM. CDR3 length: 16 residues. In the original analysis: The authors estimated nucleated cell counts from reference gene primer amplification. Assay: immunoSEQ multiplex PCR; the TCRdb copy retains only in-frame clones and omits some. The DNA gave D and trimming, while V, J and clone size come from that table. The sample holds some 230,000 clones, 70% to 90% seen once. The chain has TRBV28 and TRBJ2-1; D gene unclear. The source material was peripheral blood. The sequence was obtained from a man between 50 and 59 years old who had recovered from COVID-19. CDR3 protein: CASSLNPSIGTGEQFF. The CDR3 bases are TGTGCCAGCAGTCTTAACCCGAGCATTGGAACGGGTGAGCAGTTCTTC.